The 16 T cell receptor beta chains listed next were all sequenced from one sample in a study of cytomegalovirus exposure and HLA in healthy donors. Vbeta (60) and Jbeta (13) primers were used in the PCR. This table comes from immunoSEQ multiplex PCR, and its TCRdb copy is limited to in-frame clones, with some not included. This sample has about 64,000 clones, with 60% to 85% found just once. The sequencing input was PBMCs. The receptors shown here come from a male donor in good health and CMV-seropositive.

The CDR3 bases are TGTGCCAGCAGCTTAGGTCCGGGACTGAATGAGCAGTTCTTC. This gives the protein CASSLGPGLNEQFF. V and J are TRBV7-2 and TRBJ2-1; D is perhaps TRBD2 (6 bases). Trimming cost V 1 base and J 7 bases, with 11 bases left between them. Germline CDR1 is SGHTA and CDR2 is FQGNSA. The CDR3 consists of 14 residues.

The V and J genes are TRBV5-1 and TRBJ2-7; 10 bases line up with TRBD2. CDR1 and CDR2 from the germline V gene are SGHRS and YFSETQ. This CDR3 is 15 amino acids long. The J segment lost 4 bases and the V segment lost 4 bases, leaving 8 bases of the junction unmatched. The CDR3 protein is CASSPEASGGYEQYF. The CDR3 nucleotides are TGCGCCAGCAGCCCTGAGGCTAGCGGGGGTTACGAGCAGTACTTC. Together with reference TRBV5-1 and TRBJ2-7, the CDR3 gives the full variable domain: KAGVTQTPRYLIKTRGQQVTLSCSPISGHRSVSWYQQTPGQGLQFLFEYFSETQRNKGNFPGRFSGRQFSNSRSEMNVSTLELGDSALYLCASSPEASGGYEQYFGPGTRLTVT.

CDR3 sequence reads: CARSLYCLATNEKLFF. The DNA of the CDR3 is TGTGCCAGAAGCTTGTACTGTCTCGCAACTAATGAAAAACTGTTTTTT. V is TRBV5-3 and J is TRBJ1-4, with D hard to call. TRBV5-3 is placed among ORFs of uncertain function. The germline V and J ends were trimmed by 1 base and 0 bases, with 10 bases remaining between them. The CDR3 loop spans 16 amino acids.

This chain connects TRBV5-1 to TRBJ2-1; tentative D call: TRBD2 (6 bases). CDR1 SGHRS and CDR2 YFSETQ come from the germline V gene. The CDR3 spans 18 residues. The V end lost 0 bases, the J end lost 2 bases, and 18 bases lay between the germline ends. The DNA for the CDR3 is TGCGCCAGCAGCTTGGGTAACGTGGGGGGAGCAACCTACAATGAGCAGTTCTTC. Amino acid sequence: CASSLGNVGGATYNEQFF.

This clone appeared a single time. The chain recombines TRBV7-3 with TRBJ1-5; 7 nucleotides agree with TRBD1. The CDR3 is 16 amino acids. Germline V gene sequence: CDR1 SGHTA, CDR2 FQGTGA. V shed 4 bases and J 0 bases; nucleotides not matched to a gene: 6. CDR3 sequence reads: CASSSWTGNSNQPQHF. The CDR3, as DNA: TGTGCCAGCAGCTCCTGGACAGGTAATAGCAATCAGCCCCAGCATTTT.

The chain employs TRBV6-6 and TRBJ2-7, with D perhaps matching TRBD2 (6 bases). Germline V gene sequence: CDR1 MNHNY, CDR2 SVGAGI (reference sequence). V was clipped by 6 bases and J by 0 bases, with 12 bases between them. The CDR3 extends over 14 amino acids. The CDR3 DNA sequence: TGTGCCAGCAGCAAAGGGACTGGCTCCTACGAGCAGTACTTC. Encoded protein: CASSKGTGSYEQYF.

This clone has a handful of counts. V and J are TRBV6-1 and TRBJ1-1, with TRBD1 as a possible D gene (6 bases). Germline V gives CDR1 MNHNS, CDR2 SASEGT. V gave up 6 bases and J gave up 9 bases, with 14 bases separating them. The CDR3 consists of 12 residues. This CDR3 is CASRPGQTKAFF. CDR3 DNA sequence: TGTGCCAGCAGGCCGGGACAAACCAAAGCTTTCTTT.

This clone was seen a few times. The chain is built from TRBV4-1 and TRBJ1-3, with TRBD1 matching over 11 bases. This CDR3 region has 16 residues. Germline assignment: CDR1 MGHRA and CDR2 YSYEKL. Unmatched junction bases numbered 3, after V lost 3 bases and J lost 2 bases. The CDR3 here is CASSHWTGGAGNTIYF. As DNA, the CDR3 is TGCGCCAGCAGCCACTGGACAGGGGGCGCTGGAAACACCATATATTTT.

This clone has just one count. The chain employs TRBV6-5 and TRBJ1-1; a weak D match, TRBD1 (5 bases). The germline V gene encodes CDR1 MNHEY and CDR2 SVGAGI. V was cut by 6 bases and J by 3 bases, with 17 bases left in between. The length of the CDR3 is 15 residues. The CDR3: CASSQGAPGDTEAFF. In nucleotides, the CDR3 is TGTGCCAGCAGCCAAGGGGCGCCGGGGGACACTGAAGCTTTCTTT.

The chain carries TRBV9 and TRBJ2-3; 11 bases line up with TRBD2. This CDR3 has 16 residues. Trimming took 0 bases from V and 2 from J; bases not matched to a gene: 2. Germline-derived CDR1 and CDR2 are SGDLS and YYNGEE. CDR3: CASSVATSGITDTQYF. CDR3 coding DNA: TGTGCCAGCAGCGTAGCGACTAGCGGGATCACAGATACGCAGTATTTT.

The rearrangement links TRBV15 to TRBJ2-2, with D perhaps TRBD1 (5 bases). Germline lookup yields CDR1 LNHNV and CDR2 YYDKDF (reference sequence). The CDR3 extends over 16 amino acids. The ends were cut back, 1 base at V and 3 bases at J, with 12 bases in the middle. CDR3 loop: CATSRGQYRYTGELFF. The CDR3 DNA follows: TGTGCCACCAGCAGAGGCCAATACAGGTACACCGGGGAGCTGTTTTTT.

V gene TRBV6-6 combines with J gene TRBJ2-5; a weak D match, TRBD1 (5 bases). CDR3 size: 16 residues. CDR1 is MNHNY and CDR2 is SVGAGI in the germline V gene (reference sequence). Trimming pared 4 bases from V and 1 base from J, leaving 16 bases between. CDR3 sequence (DNA): TGTGCCAGCAGTTCCATAGGGGTCGCTCCCCAAGAGACCCAGTACTTC. This translates into CASSSIGVAPQETQYF.

The chain is built from TRBV9 and TRBJ1-6; 8 bases fit TRBD1. The CDR3 extends over 19 amino acids. V gave up 3 bases and J gave up 0 bases; unmatched junction bases: 11. Germline V gene lookup returns CDR1 SGDLS and CDR2 YYNGEE. CDR3 nucleotides: TGTGCCAGCAGCGCCTCCCCGGGACAGGAGAGCTCCTATAATTCACCCCTCCACTTT. It translates to CASSASPGQESSYNSPLHF.

This clone was detected only a few times. CDR3 sequence (DNA): TGTGCCAGCAGAAAGACAGGGACGAACACTGAAGCTTTCTTT. Protein sequence: CASRKTGTNTEAFF. The chain is built from TRBV6-6 and TRBJ1-1; 7 bases align to TRBD1. The CDR3 has 14 residues. Germline V CDR1 and CDR2: MNHNY, SVGAGI (reference sequence). The trim removed 6 bases at V and 1 base at J, leaving 5 bases unmatched.

The gene calls are TRBV9 and TRBJ1-3; D may be TRBD1 (5 bases). V was pared by 0 bases and J by 0 bases, with 7 bases between. There are 15 residues in the CDR3. Germline values: CDR1 SGDLS, CDR2 YYNGEE. The DNA of the CDR3 is TGTGCCAGCAGCGTAGGGGGCTACTCTGGAAACACCATATATTTT. Protein: CASSVGGYSGNTIYF.

The J gene is TRBJ1-1, the V gene TRBV5-8; 7 positions agree with TRBD1. Trimming cost V 5 bases and J 1 base; bases outside gene matches: 5. The V gene's germline CDR1 is SGHTS and CDR2 YDEGEE. The CDR3 spans 14 residues. The CDR3 spells CASRYGQENTEAFF. For the CDR3, the DNA is TGTGCCAGCAGATACGGACAGGAGAACACTGAAGCTTTCTTT.